The 10 T cell receptor beta chains presented below share a single source sample, sequenced in a study of beta chain features in type 1 diabetes. Antigens for these TCRs are unknown. The investigators reverse transcribed all of the isolated RNA, so they sequenced expressed TCRB transcripts. TCRdb keeps only in-frame clones here, not all; method: immunoSEQ multiplex PCR. The sample includes about 740,000 clones, around an eighth of them seen just once. Study observations and caveats: There was a moderate but significant shortening of TCRB CDR3s in all four CD4+ subsets of Type 1 diabetes patients.

The specimen was naive CD4+ T cells from blood. The origin of the receptors is a man younger than 35 with type 1 diabetes.

This clone has only a few counts. The chain is built from TRBV9 and TRBJ2-5; TRBD2 aligns across 7 bases. The J segment lost 2 bases and the V segment lost 2 bases, leaving 3 bases of the junction unmatched. Germline V gene lookup returns CDR1 SGDLS and CDR2 YYNGEE. This CDR3 comprises 14 residues. The CDR3 here is CASSVLADQETQYF. The CDR3 DNA reads TGTGCCAGCAGCGTGCTAGCGGATCAAGAGACCCAGTACTTC.

The sample holds a few counts of this clone. The rearrangement uses TRBV10-3 and TRBJ2-7; 8 nucleotides line up with TRBD1. Germline V lookup: CDR1 ENHRY, CDR2 SYGVKD. J was trimmed by 4 bases and V by 6 bases; bases with no gene match: 8. This CDR3 comprises 14 residues. The CDR3: CAIREPGQAYEQYF. CDR3 DNA: TGTGCCATCAGAGAGCCGGGACAGGCGTACGAGCAGTACTTC.

The rearrangement joins TRBV14 to TRBJ2-7; D remains unclear. The CDR3 covers 15 residues. The V and J ends lost 3 bases and 0 bases respectively, with 12 bases between them. CDR1 SGHDN and CDR2 FVKESK come from the germline V gene. CDR3 in amino acids: CASSQIDASSYEQYF. CDR3 DNA sequence: TGTGCCAGCAGCCAGATTGACGCGAGCTCCTACGAGCAGTACTTC.

This chain joins TRBV4-1 and TRBJ2-7; D is perhaps TRBD2 (6 bases). V was cut by 0 bases and J by 5 bases, with 11 bases left in between. Germline assignment: CDR1 MGHRA and CDR2 YSYEKL. CDR3 length: 14 amino acids. The CDR3 nucleotides read TGCGCCAGCAGCCAAGATCCCGGGGGACACGAGCAGTACTTC. Its translation is CASSQDPGGHEQYF.

This sequence joins TRBV7-8 and TRBJ2-3, with TRBD2 as a possible D gene (5 bases). Trimming removed 5 bases from V and 2 bases from J, with 11 bases in between. Germline V gives CDR1 SGHVS, CDR2 FQNEAQ. The CDR3 is 14 residues long. The CDR3 sequence is CASSPRDLTDTQYF. DNA of the CDR3: TGTGCCAGCAGCCCCCGGGATCTCACAGATACGCAGTATTTT.

The chain carries TRBV10-3 and TRBJ1-1, with D hard to call. The CDR3 is 13 amino acids. CDR1 is ENHRY, CDR2 SYGVKD, per germline. The V and J ends lost 6 bases and 5 bases respectively, with 13 bases between them. This chain's CDR3 is CAIRLPEGTEAFF. CDR3 in DNA: TGTGCCATCAGGCTGCCAGAAGGGACTGAAGCTTTCTTT.

The rearrangement links TRBV6-5 to TRBJ2-3; unclear D gene. The CDR3 has 16 residues. Germline V CDR1 and CDR2: MNHEY, SVGAGI. V shed 0 bases and J shed 1 base, with 11 bases lying between them. The CDR3 spells CASSYSAGPGTDTQYF. The DNA of the CDR3 is TGTGCCAGCAGTTACTCGGCTGGCCCGGGCACAGATACGCAGTATTTT.

This chain links TRBV7-9 with TRBJ2-5, with TRBD1 identical over 9 bases. CDR3 length equals 17 residues. Germline V gives CDR1 SEHNR, CDR2 FQNEAQ (reference sequence). V shed 5 bases, J shed 2 bases, and the junction held 12 bases outside the gene matches. DNA of the CDR3: TGTGCCAGCAGCCCAAACAGGGGGCCTTTGGATCAAGAGACCCAGTACTTC. Amino acid sequence: CASSPNRGPLDQETQYF.

The CDR3 coding sequence is TGTGCCACCAATGCGGGACAGGGGATGGAGACCCAGTACTTC. This sequence encodes CATNAGQGMETQYF. The chain recombines TRBV28 with TRBJ2-5; the match to TRBD1 covers 10 bases. The CDR3 spans 14 residues. J gave up 5 bases and V 10 bases, and 10 bases lay outside the gene matches. Germline V gives CDR1 MDHEN, CDR2 SYDVKM.

This chain connects TRBV30 to TRBJ1-2, with D perhaps matching TRBD1 (5 bases). V gave up 2 bases and J gave up 6 bases, with 22 bases separating them. CDR3 length: 16 amino acids. The V gene's germline CDR1 is GTSNPN and CDR2 SVGIG (reference sequence). The CDR3 is CAWSLGGAEILNGYTF. The DNA for the CDR3 is TGTGCCTGGAGTTTAGGCGGGGCGGAGATTTTAAATGGCTACACCTTC.